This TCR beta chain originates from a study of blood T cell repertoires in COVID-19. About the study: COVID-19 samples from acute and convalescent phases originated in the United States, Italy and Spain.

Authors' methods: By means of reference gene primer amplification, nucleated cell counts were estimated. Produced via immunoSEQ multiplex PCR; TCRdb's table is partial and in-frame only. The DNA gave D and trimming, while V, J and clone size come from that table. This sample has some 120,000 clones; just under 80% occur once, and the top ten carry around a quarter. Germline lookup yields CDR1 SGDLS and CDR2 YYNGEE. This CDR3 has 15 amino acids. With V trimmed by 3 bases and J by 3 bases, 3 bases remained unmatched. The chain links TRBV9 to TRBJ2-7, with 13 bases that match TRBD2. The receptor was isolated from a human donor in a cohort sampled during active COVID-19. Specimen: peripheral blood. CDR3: CASSGRTSGSYEQYF. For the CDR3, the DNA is TGTGCCAGCAGCGGGCGGACTAGCGGGAGCTACGAGCAGTACTTC.